Shown below are 18 T cell receptor beta chains from a single sample sequenced in a study of cytotoxic CD8 clonotypes in ibrutinib-treated CLL. Some clones are missing from TCRdb's copy, which holds only in-frame ones; the method was immunoSEQ multiplex PCR. The table shows thousands of clones, with around four fifths occurring only once. The sample here was PBMCs, taken before ibrutinib treatment. The receptor set was obtained from a human donor with chronic lymphocytic leukemia.

The chain has TRBV19 and TRBJ1-3; D uncertain. Germline CDR1 LNHDA, CDR2 SQIVND (reference sequence). V lost 10 bases and J 0 bases, leaving 10 bases between the germline ends. CDR3 length: 13 amino acids. Here the CDR3 DNA reads TGTGCCACTTCTACTAGCTCTGGAAACACCATATATTTT. Protein product: CATSTSSGNTIYF.

The CDR3 here is CASSSGQGNNEQFF. The CDR3 nucleotides are TGTGCCAGTAGTAGCGGACAGGGAAACAATGAGCAGTTCTTC. The chain joins TRBV19 to TRBJ2-1; 8 nucleotides line up with TRBD1. Per the germline V gene, CDR1 is LNHDA and CDR2 is SQIVND (reference sequence). V lost 4 bases, J lost 5 bases, and 4 bases stayed unmatched. The CDR3 spans 14 residues.

The genes are TRBV7-2 and TRBJ2-2; 7 nucleotides line up with TRBD2. CDR3 length: 15 residues. Trimming at V came to 7 bases and at J to 3 bases, leaving 8 bases not matched to a gene. Looked up from germline, CDR1 is SGHTA and CDR2 is FQGNSA. The CDR3 spells CASTRGVADTGELFF. The CDR3 region has the DNA TGTGCCAGCACTCGGGGGGTCGCTGACACCGGGGAGCTGTTTTTT.

This clone has just a few counts. The chain is built from TRBV4-2 and TRBJ2-1; perhaps D is TRBD1 or TRBD2 (7 bases each). CDR3 size: 16 residues. V lost 1 base to trimming and J lost 9 bases, with 19 bases between them. Germline V CDR1 and CDR2: LGHNA, YNFKEQ. CDR3 sequence reads: CASSQVWEGAGGEQFF. CDR3 DNA: TGTGCCAGCAGCCAAGTTTGGGAGGGGGCCGGGGGTGAGCAGTTCTTC.

The V and J genes are TRBV30 and TRBJ1-5; 11 bases are shared with TRBD1. The trim removed 4 bases at V and 4 bases at J, leaving 9 bases unmatched. This CDR3 is 16 amino acids long. Germline CDR1 GTSNPN, CDR2 SVGIG (reference sequence). The CDR3: CAWNYYRDRGNQPQHF. The CDR3 DNA reads as TGTGCCTGGAACTACTACCGGGACAGGGGGAATCAGCCCCAGCATTTT.

This clone was seen a single time. The chain carries TRBV30 and TRBJ1-6, with TRBD1 as a possible D gene (6 bases). The CDR3 runs to 16 residues. Between the trimmed V and J ends, which lost 0 bases and 9 bases, there was a span of 18 bases. Germline CDR1 reads GTSNPN; CDR2 reads SVGIG (reference sequence). The CDR3 region has the DNA TGTGCCTGGAGTGTACGGTGGGGTGGGGGCGGTTCACCCCTCCACTTT. Translating gives CAWSVRWGGGGSPLHF.

This chain links TRBV7-2 with TRBJ2-3, with D unresolved. Germline-derived CDR1 and CDR2 are SGHTA and FQGNSA. The V end lost 1 base, the J end lost 5 bases, and 7 bases lay between the germline ends. There are 13 residues in the CDR3. CDR3 in DNA: TGTGCCAGCAGCTTAGATGCCGTAGATACGCAGTATTTT. Its protein product is CASSLDAVDTQYF.

The chain couples TRBV4-3 to TRBJ1-1; D uncertain. The V end lost 0 bases, the J end lost 4 bases, and 15 bases lay between the germline ends. The germline gives CDR1 LGHNA, CDR2 YSLEER. The CDR3 loop spans 16 amino acids. Here the CDR3 reads CASSQDWLRGGTEAFF. CDR3 nucleotide sequence: TGCGCCAGCAGCCAAGATTGGCTCCGGGGAGGCACTGAAGCTTTCTTT.

The chain combines TRBV7-2 with TRBJ1-5, with 7 nucleotides matching TRBD1. CDR3 length equals 13 residues. CDR1 and CDR2 (germline): SGHTA, FQGNSA. With 1 base clipped from V and 8 bases from J, the junction kept 2 bases outside the gene matches. CDR3 region: CASSLDRGKPQHF. In DNA form, the CDR3 reads TGTGCCAGCAGCTTAGACAGGGGTAAGCCCCAGCATTTT. The full variable domain, with the rest looked up from reference TRBV7-2 and TRBJ1-5, is GAGVSQSPSNKVTEKGKDVELRCDPISGHTALYWYRQSLGQGLEFLIYFQGNSAPDKSGLPSDRFSAERTGGSVSTLTIQRTQQEDSAVYLCASSLDRGKPQHFGDGTRLSIL.

The count of this clone is one. The CDR3 is CASSLYDQPQHF. The CDR3 DNA is TGTGCCAGCAGCTTATACGATCAGCCCCAGCATTTT. The V call is TRBV7-2, the J call TRBJ1-5, with D uncertain. Looked up from germline, CDR1 is SGHTA and CDR2 is FQGNSA. The CDR3 totals 12 residues. The V gene lost 2 bases and the J gene lost 5 bases, with 4 bases spanning the gap.

V gene TRBV19 combines with J gene TRBJ2-7, with a weak D call TRBD1 (6 bases). Germline V gene data show CDR1 as LNHDA and CDR2 as SQIVND (reference sequence). The CDR3 extends over 16 amino acids. Between the trimmed V and J ends, which lost 10 bases and 1 base, there was a span of 23 bases. This chain's CDR3 is CATRDTESFRSYEQYF. The DNA for the CDR3 is TGTGCCACCCGGGACACAGAGTCTTTTAGGTCCTACGAGCAGTACTTC.

This chain links TRBV7-9 with TRBJ2-5, with D possibly TRBD2 on 6 matching bases. V lost 5 bases and J 1 base, leaving 17 bases between the germline ends. CDR3 size: 16 residues. Germline V gives CDR1 SEHNR, CDR2 FQNEAQ (reference sequence). Here the CDR3 reads CASSPQEGRLQETQYF. CDR3 coding DNA: TGTGCCAGCAGCCCCCAGGAGGGGAGGCTCCAAGAGACCCAGTACTTC. The full variable domain, in which reference TRBV7-9 and TRBJ2-5 provide the parts outside the CDR3, is DTGVSQNPRHKITKRGQNVTFRCDPISEHNRLYWYRQTLGQGPEFLTYFQNEAQLEKSRLLSDRFSAERPKGSFSTLEIQRTEQGDSAMYLCASSPQEGRLQETQYFGPGTRLLVL.

The chain is built from TRBV7-8 and TRBJ2-1; D not resolved. CDR1 and CDR2 (germline): SGHVS, FQNEAQ. The ends were cut back, 4 bases at V and 5 bases at J, with 6 bases in the middle. The CDR3 totals 12 residues. The CDR3 protein is CASSSTNNEQFF. The CDR3 coding sequence is TGTGCCAGCAGCTCTACAAACAATGAGCAGTTCTTC.

DNA for the CDR3: TGTGCCAGCAAGTCGGGAAGCTATGGCTACACCTTC. Protein: CASKSGSYGYTF. The rearrangement joins TRBV2 to TRBJ1-2; D gene uncertain. The CDR3 runs 12 residues. Trimming took off 7 bases at V and 4 bases at J, with 10 bases between the two ends. Germline CDR1 is SNHLY and CDR2 is FYNNEI.

The chain joins TRBV18 to TRBJ2-7, with TRBD2 matching 7 bases. Germline V gives CDR1 KGHSH, CDR2 LQKENI. V shed 2 bases, J shed 2 bases, and the junction held 3 bases outside the gene matches. The CDR3 runs 14 residues. CDR3 nucleotide sequence: TGTGCCAGCTCACCAAGAAGCGGGACCTACGAGCAGTACTTC. Translation: CASSPRSGTYEQYF. The full variable domain, rest sourced from reference TRBV18 and TRBJ2-7, is NAGVMQNPRHLVRRRGQEARLRCSPMKGHSHVYWYRQLPEEGLKFMVYLQKENIIDESGMPKERFSAEFPKEGPSILRIQQVVRGDSAAYFCASSPRSGTYEQYFGPGTRLTVT.

The CDR3, as DNA: TGTGCCAGCAGTTTAGGTATAGGGGGGGCTGGTCCCCAGCATTTT. Its translation: CASSLGIGGAGPQHF. This rearrangement joins TRBV28 to TRBJ1-5, with D maybe TRBD1 (6 bases). Trimming took 2 bases from V and 10 from J, leaving 18 bases between them. This CDR3 has 15 amino acids. Germline V CDR1 and CDR2: MDHEN, SYDVKM.

The chain uses TRBV19 and TRBJ2-6, with D maybe TRBD1 (7 bases). The CDR3 consists of 16 residues. Germline-derived CDR1 and CDR2 are LNHDA and SQIVND (reference sequence). V lost 8 bases and J lost 2, with 16 bases in between. In nucleotides, the CDR3 is TGTGCCAGTCTAGGTGGAGGGGGCGCTGGGGCCAACGTCCTGACTTTC. Translated, it gives CASLGGGGAGANVLTF.

The chain employs TRBV9 and TRBJ2-1; the D is unclear. Looked up from germline, CDR1 is SGDLS and CDR2 is YYNGEE. The CDR3 sequence is 13 residues long. V shed 2 bases and J shed 10 bases, with 13 bases lying between them. CDR3 DNA: TGTGCCAGCAGCGTCGCAGAAAGCAGGGAGCAGTTCTTC. Its protein is CASSVAESREQFF.